This entry describes one T cell receptor (beta chain). The sample belongs to a study of shared clonotypes between healthy human individuals. Splitting of each subset's genomic DNA was done evenly across several immunoSEQ plates. Some clones are missing from TCRdb's copy, which holds only in-frame ones; the method was immunoSEQ multiplex PCR. The data contain 2,500,000 or so clones, 80% to 95% of them singletons. The CDR3 totals 18 residues. The J segment lost 7 bases and the V segment lost 2 bases, leaving 14 bases of the junction unmatched. Germline V lookup: CDR1 SGHTA, CDR2 FQGTGA. Sequencing was performed on naive CD4+ T cells from PBMCs. The sample's subset: CD45RA+ positively selected. The chain recombines TRBV7-3 with TRBJ2-2, with 9 bases that match TRBD2. The sequence was obtained from a man younger than 35 in good health. Some clones in this sample may be carry-over from other donors' samples. In DNA form, the CDR3 reads TGTGCCAGCAGCTTATTCCTAGCGGGATCCCCGGGTAGCGGGGAGCTGTTTTTT. It is translated as CASSLFLAGSPGSGELFF.